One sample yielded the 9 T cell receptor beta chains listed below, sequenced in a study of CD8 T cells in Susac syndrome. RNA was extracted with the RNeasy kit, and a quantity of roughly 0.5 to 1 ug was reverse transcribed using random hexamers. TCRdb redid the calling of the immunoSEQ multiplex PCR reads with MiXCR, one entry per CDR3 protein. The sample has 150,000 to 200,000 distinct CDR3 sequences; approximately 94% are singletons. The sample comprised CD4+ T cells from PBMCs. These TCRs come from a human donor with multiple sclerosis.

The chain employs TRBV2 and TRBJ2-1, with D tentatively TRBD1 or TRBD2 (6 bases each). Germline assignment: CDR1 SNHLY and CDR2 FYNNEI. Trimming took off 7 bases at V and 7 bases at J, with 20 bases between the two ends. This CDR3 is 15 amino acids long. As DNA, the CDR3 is TGTGCCAGCACCTCGTCGGGGGCCGTCCGGAATGAGCAGTTCTTC. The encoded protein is CASTSSGAVRNEQFF. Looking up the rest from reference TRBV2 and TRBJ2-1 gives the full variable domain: EPEVTQTPSHQVTQMGQEVILRCVPISNHLYFYWYRQILGQKVEFLVSFYNNEISEKSEIFDDQFSVERPDGSNFTLKIRSTKLEDSAMYFCASTSSGAVRNEQFFGPGTRLTVL.

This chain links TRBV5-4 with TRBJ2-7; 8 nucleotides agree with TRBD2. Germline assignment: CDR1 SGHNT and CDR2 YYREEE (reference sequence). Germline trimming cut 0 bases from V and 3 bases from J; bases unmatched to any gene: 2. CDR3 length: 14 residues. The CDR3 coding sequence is TGTGCCAGCAGCTTGGGAGCGGGGGACTACGAGCAGTACTTC. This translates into CASSLGAGDYEQYF.

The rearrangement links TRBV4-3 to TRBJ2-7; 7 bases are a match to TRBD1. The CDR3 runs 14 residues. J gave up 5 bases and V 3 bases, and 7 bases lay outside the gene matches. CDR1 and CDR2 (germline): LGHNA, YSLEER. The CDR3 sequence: CASSHEDRANEQYF. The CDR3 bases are TGCGCCAGCAGCCACGAAGACAGGGCGAACGAGCAGTACTTC.

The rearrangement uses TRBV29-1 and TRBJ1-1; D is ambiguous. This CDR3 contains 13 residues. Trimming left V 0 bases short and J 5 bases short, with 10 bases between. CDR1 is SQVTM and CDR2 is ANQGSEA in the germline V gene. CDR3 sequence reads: CSVEEYQDTEAFF. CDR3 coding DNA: TGCAGCGTTGAAGAATACCAGGATACTGAAGCTTTCTTT.

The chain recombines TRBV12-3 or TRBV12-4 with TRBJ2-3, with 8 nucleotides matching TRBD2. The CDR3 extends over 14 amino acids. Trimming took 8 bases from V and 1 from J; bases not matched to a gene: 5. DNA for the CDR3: TGTGCCAGCGTCGCGGGGGGCGGCACAGATACGCAGTATTTT. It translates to CASVAGGGTDTQYF.

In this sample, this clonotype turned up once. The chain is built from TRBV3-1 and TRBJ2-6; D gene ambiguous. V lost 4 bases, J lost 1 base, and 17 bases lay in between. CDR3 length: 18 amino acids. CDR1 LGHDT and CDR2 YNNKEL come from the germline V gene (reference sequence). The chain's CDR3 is CASSRISGLGSGANVLTF. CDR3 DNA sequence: TGTGCCAGCAGCCGAATTTCCGGTTTGGGATCTGGGGCCAACGTCCTGACTTTC.

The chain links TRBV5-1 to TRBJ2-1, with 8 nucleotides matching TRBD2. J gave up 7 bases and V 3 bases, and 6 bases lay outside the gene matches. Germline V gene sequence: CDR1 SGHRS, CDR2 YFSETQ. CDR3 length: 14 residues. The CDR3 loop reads CASSSSGGSNEQFF. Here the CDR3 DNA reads TGCGCCAGCAGCTCAAGCGGGGGAAGTAATGAGCAGTTCTTC.

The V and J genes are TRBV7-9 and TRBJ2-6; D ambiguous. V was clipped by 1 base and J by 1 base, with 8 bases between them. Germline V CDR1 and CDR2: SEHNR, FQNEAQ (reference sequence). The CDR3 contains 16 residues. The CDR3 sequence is CASSLDPRSGANVLTF. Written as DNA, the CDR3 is TGTGCCAGCAGCTTAGACCCTCGGTCTGGGGCCAACGTCCTGACTTTC.

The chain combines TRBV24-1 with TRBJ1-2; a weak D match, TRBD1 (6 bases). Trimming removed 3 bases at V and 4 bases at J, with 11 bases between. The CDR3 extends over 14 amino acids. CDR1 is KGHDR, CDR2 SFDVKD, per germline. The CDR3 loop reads CATSDPDRSYGYTF. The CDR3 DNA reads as TGTGCCACCAGTGATCCCGACAGGAGCTATGGCTACACCTTC.